Given below is one T cell receptor (beta chain) in context. Its antigen is as yet unknown. This sample is part of a study of cytomegalovirus exposure and HLA in healthy donors. Overall study findings and caveats: The study labeled around 160 TCR beta chains cytomegalovirus-associated. Across donors, most TCRs were seen rarely, yet some public ones were widespread.

V dropped 1 base and J dropped 2 bases, with 9 bases sitting between them. In germline, CDR1 is MGHRA, CDR2 YSYEKL. The CDR3 is 14 residues long. TCRdb's table, derived via immunoSEQ multiplex PCR, lists solely in-frame clones and lacks some. The table has 250,000 to 400,000 clones, about nine tenths seen once. The J gene is TRBJ2-7, the V gene TRBV4-1; D uncertain. The sample taken for sequencing was PBMCs. The origin of this receptor is a woman aged 25 to 45 in good health and CMV-seropositive. The CDR3 DNA reads as TGCGCCAGCAGCCAAGTGGCGGCGGCCTACGAGCAGTACTTC. This encodes CASSQVAAAYEQYF.